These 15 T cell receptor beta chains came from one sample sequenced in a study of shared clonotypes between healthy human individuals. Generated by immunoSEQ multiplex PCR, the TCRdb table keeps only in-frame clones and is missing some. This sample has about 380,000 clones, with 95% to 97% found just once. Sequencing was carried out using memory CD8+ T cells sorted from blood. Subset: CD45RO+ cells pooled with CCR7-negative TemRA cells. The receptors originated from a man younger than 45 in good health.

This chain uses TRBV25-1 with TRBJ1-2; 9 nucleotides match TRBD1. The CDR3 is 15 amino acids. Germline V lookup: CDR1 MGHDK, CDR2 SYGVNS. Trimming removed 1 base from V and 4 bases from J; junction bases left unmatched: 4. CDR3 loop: CASSEFGQGSYGYTF. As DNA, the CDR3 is TGTGCCAGCAGTGAATTCGGACAGGGGAGCTATGGCTACACCTTC.

The chain's CDR3 is CASSIRASGKGDEQYF. In nucleotides, the CDR3 is TGTGCCAGTAGTATTCGGGCTAGCGGGAAAGGGGACGAGCAGTACTTC. The rearrangement links TRBV19 to TRBJ2-7; TRBD2 matches at 9 bases. Per the germline V gene, CDR1 is LNHDA and CDR2 is SQIVND (reference sequence). The CDR3 contains 16 residues. V was pared by 3 bases and J by 5 bases, with 11 bases of the junction left unmatched. Filled out from reference TRBV19 and TRBJ2-7, the complete variable domain reads DGGITQSPKYLFRKEGQNVTLSCEQNLNHDAMYWYRQDPGQGLRLIYYSQIVNDFQKGDIAEGYSVSREKKESFPLTVTSAQKNPTAFYLCASSIRASGKGDEQYFGPGTRLTVT.

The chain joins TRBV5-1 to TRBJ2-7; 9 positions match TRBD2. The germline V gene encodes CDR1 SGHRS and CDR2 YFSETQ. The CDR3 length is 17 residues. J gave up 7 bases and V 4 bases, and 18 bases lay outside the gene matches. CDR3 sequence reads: CASSRLAAGGSSSEQYF. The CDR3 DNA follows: TGCGCCAGCAGCCGACTTGCAGCGGGAGGTTCGAGCAGTGAGCAGTACTTC.

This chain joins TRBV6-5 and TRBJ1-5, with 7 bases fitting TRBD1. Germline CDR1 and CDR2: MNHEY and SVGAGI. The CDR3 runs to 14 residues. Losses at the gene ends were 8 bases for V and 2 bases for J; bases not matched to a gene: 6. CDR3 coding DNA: TGTGCCAGCGGGCGAACAGGGGGCAATCAGCCCCAGCATTTT. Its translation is CASGRTGGNQPQHF.

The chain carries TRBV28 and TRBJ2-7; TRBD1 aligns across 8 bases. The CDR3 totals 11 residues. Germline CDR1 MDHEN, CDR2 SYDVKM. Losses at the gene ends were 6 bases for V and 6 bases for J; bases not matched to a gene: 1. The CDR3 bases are TGTGCCAGCAGACAGGGGGTCGAGCAGTACTTC. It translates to CASRQGVEQYF.

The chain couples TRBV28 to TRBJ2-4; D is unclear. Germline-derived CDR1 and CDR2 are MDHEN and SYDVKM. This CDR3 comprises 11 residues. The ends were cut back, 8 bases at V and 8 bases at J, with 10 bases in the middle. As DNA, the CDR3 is TGTGCCAGCGGCGACGGTGACATTCAGTACTTC. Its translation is CASGDGDIQYF.

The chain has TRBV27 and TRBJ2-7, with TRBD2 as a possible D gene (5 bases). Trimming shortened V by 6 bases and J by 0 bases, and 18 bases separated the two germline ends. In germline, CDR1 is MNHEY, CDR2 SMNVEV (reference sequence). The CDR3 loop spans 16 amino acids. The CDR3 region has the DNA TGTGCCAGCAGCACAACAGTCAAGCGGCCCTCCTACGAGCAGTACTTC. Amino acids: CASSTTVKRPSYEQYF.

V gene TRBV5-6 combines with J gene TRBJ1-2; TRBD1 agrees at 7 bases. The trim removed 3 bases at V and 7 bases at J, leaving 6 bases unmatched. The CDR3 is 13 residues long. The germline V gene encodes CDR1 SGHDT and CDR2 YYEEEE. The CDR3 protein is CASSYTGVGGYTF. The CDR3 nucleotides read TGTGCCAGCAGCTACACAGGGGTCGGTGGCTACACCTTC.

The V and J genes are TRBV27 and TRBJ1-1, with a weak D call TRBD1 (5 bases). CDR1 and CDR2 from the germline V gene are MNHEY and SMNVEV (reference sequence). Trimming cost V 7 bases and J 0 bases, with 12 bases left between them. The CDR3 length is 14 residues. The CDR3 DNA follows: TGTGCCAGCACCTCGCGGGGCGTGAACACTGAAGCTTTCTTT. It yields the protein CASTSRGVNTEAFF.

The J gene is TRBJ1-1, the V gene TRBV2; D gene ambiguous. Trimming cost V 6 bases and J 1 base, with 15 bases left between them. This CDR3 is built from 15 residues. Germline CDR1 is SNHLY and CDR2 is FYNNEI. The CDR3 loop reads CASSNSVGPNTEAFF. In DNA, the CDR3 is TGTGCCAGCAGCAATAGCGTCGGACCGAACACTGAAGCTTTCTTT.

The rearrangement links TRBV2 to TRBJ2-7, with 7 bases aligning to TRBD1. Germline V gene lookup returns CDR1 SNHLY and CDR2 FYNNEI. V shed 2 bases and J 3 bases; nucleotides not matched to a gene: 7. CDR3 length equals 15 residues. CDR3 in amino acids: CASSETGTAFYEQYF. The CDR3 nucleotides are TGTGCCAGCAGTGAAACCGGGACAGCCTTCTACGAGCAGTACTTC. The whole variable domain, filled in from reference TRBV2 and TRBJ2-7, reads EPEVTQTPSHQVTQMGQEVILRCVPISNHLYFYWYRQILGQKVEFLVSFYNNEISEKSEIFDDQFSVERPDGSNFTLKIRSTKLEDSAMYFCASSETGTAFYEQYFGPGTRLTVT.

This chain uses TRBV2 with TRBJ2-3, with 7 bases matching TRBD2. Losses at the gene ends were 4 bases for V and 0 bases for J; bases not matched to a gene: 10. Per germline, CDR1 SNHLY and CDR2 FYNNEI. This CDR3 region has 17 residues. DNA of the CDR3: TGTGCCAGCAGTGGACAAAACCGGGGAGGGAGCACAGATACGCAGTATTTT. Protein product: CASSGQNRGGSTDTQYF.

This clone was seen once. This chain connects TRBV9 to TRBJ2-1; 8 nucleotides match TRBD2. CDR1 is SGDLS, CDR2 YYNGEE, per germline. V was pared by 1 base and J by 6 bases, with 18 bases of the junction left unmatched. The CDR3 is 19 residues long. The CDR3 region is CASSVSGASGFRWGNEQFF. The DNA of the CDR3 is TGTGCCAGCAGCGTATCTGGGGCTAGCGGGTTCCGGTGGGGCAATGAGCAGTTCTTC.

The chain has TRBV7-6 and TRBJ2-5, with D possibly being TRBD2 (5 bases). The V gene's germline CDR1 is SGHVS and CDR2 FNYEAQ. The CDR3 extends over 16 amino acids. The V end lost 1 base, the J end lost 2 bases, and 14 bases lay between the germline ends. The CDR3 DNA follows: TGTGCCAGCAGCTTAGAATCCGGGGTCCCACAAGAGACCCAGTACTTC. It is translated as CASSLESGVPQETQYF.

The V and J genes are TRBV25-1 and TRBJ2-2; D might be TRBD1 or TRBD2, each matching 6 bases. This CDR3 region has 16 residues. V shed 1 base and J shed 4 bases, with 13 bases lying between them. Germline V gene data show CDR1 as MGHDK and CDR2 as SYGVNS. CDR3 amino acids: CASSESGRGGTGELFF. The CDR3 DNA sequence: TGTGCCAGCAGTGAATCCGGCAGGGGAGGCACCGGGGAGCTGTTTTTT.